The clone carrying this TCR beta chain came up a few times. This specimen belongs to a study of blood T cell repertoires in COVID-19. TCRdb keeps only in-frame clones here, not all; method: immunoSEQ multiplex PCR. The table records some 120,000 clones, about 80% of them present only once. The sample comprised peripheral blood. This TCR came from a woman aged 45-65 years with acute or convalescent COVID-19.

The CDR3 DNA reads TGCGCCAGCAGCTTGGGGACAGATTCCTATGGCTACACCTTC. Residues: CASSLGTDSYGYTF. The chain couples TRBV5-1 to TRBJ1-2; maybe TRBD1 (6 bases). Trimming removed 0 bases from V and 4 bases from J, with 10 bases in between. Germline CDR1 reads SGHRS; CDR2 reads YFSETQ. The CDR3 runs 14 residues.